Sequencing of this T cell receptor beta chain was carried out in a study of T cells after yellow fever vaccination (dated by TCRdb to about 2019). Background on the whole study: The SMART-Seq v4 Ultra Low Input RNA kit was used to prepare libraries from fractions with low cell numbers. Two healthy male donors made up the cohort, one aged 18 to 30 years and the other aged 30 to 40 years. Blood was drawn at multiple timepoints before and after primary and secondary immunization, with bulk PBMC replicates and cell subsets isolated. To follow T-cell clones before and after both primary and booster YFV17D yellow fever vaccination, bulk TCR alpha and beta repertoires underwent longitudinal sequencing. What the research found in general, with its limitations: Computational filtering was required because FACS-sorted repertoires could contain abundant contaminating clonotypes from the bulk population. After the booster, most clones that had expanded after primary vaccination were detected again (around 96% of CD4 and roughly 86% of CD8), suggesting broad maintenance of memory. A small share of clonotypes occurred in both CD4 and CD8 compartments, likely arising from convergent recombination. The study included only two donors, which limits how far the findings can be generalized. The secondary T-cell response was found to be weaker but faster than the primary response, with a peak reached on day 5 rather than on day 15.

As concerns this clonotype: Its antigen target is currently unknown. Base quality data are lacking; no much larger clone is found one base away.

Per the publication, the treatment or condition label means: live attenuated yellow fever vaccine strain. PBMCs were isolated from peripheral blood using a standard Ficoll-Paque protocol. CD4 and CD8 T-cell fractions were isolated with Dynabeads CD4 and CD8 positive selection kits. RNA was extracted with TriZol from bulk PBMCs, CD4 and CD8 fractions, and dextramer-positive and dextramer-negative fractions. TCR cDNA was synthesized by 5'RACE template switching, through which a universal primer site and unique molecular identifiers were introduced. Priming of cDNA synthesis was performed from both the TCR alpha and TCR beta constant segments. Two PCR steps were used to amplify libraries, with sample barcodes and sequencing adapters being added in the second step. Sequencing of the libraries was done on either Illumina HiSeq 2500 (2x100 bp) or NovaSeq (2x150 bp). The paper's data handling went like this. MIGEC was used to demultiplex reads and collapse the reads into UMI consensus sequences, and MiXCR was used for V(D)J alignment. Vaccine-responding clonotypes were defined with edgeR using replicate PBMC samples, requiring FDR below 0.01 and a log2 fold change above 5 up to day 15. Bulk clonotypes were assigned CD4 or CD8 identity according to which sequenced CD4 or CD8 repertoire held them at higher abundance. TCRdb's own reprocessing of the public reads used fastp at Q25 and MiXCR and kept productive beta chains. Each entry is one CDR3 protein sequence, shown with its most common DNA and genes. Here the V and J calls rest on TCRdb's processing, not on the authors' analysis. In all, the sample holds 170,000 or so distinct CDR3 sequences, and roughly 6.2% of those were seen once. Less than 3.5% of the sample is taken by the ten largest.

The starting material was CD4+ T cells sorted from PBMCs, obtained on the day of the first yellow fever vaccination. This receptor was identified in a man younger than 35 who received the YFV17D yellow fever vaccine.

The DNA sequence is TGTGCCAGCAGCTTAGGGGACATTACCTACGAGCAGTACTTC. Translated, this gives CASSLGDITYEQYF. The V and J segments used are TRBV11-2 and TRBJ2-7; TRBD1 is a possible D gene, resting on 6 matching bases. V loses 1 base, J loses 2 bases, and the germline ends lie 9 bases apart. Via the germline V gene, CDR1 is SGHAT and CDR2 FQNNGV. From its cysteine to its phenylalanine, the CDR3 spans 14 amino acids. The read is trimmed to its CDR3 DNA, 42 bases read in frame from base 1.